This is a list of T cell receptor beta chains from one sample in a study of metastatic and nonmetastatic thyroid tumors. Using MiXCR, TCRdb reanalyzed the PCR reads. The top ten clones hold 8.2% of a sample with about 4,000 clones, about 20% of them seen once. The sequenced sample was tumor tissue. The receptors stem from a female donor with papillary thyroid cancer or a benign thyroid nodule (not recorded which). Some clones in this sample may be carry-over from other donors' samples. Each CDR3 is given with its conserved first and last residue. The D gene is left open where the match is weak. Expanded clones get a size class; other rows say once, few or many, or leave the size out.

size	D	V	J	DNA	CDR3
.	TRBD1	TRBV18	TRBJ1-6	TGTGCCAGCTCACTAACCGGGACAGCGGGTAATTCACCCCTCCACTTT	CASSLTGTAGNSPLHF
.	.	TRBV6-1	TRBJ1-1	TGTGCCTCTCAGGAGGGCGCGGACACTGAAGCTTTCTTT	CASQEGADTEAFF
.	.	TRBV4-2	TRBJ2-2	TGTGCCAGCAGCCAAGGGACAGTGAACACCGGGGAGCTGTTTTTT	CASSQGTVNTGELFF
.	.	TRBV7-9	TRBJ1-4	TGTGCCAGCAGCTTAAGACGGGAGAATGAAAAACTGTTTTTT	CASSLRRENEKLFF
many	.	TRBV15	TRBJ2-1	TGTGCCACCAGCAGAGCTAGGTACTACAATGAGCAGTTCTTC	CATSRARYYNEQFF
medium-sized	TRBD2	TRBV11-2	TRBJ2-7	TGTGCCAGCAGCTTGAGTAGCGGGATCGACGAGCAGTACTTC	CASSLSSGIDEQYF
few	.	TRBV4-1	TRBJ1-1	TGCGCCAGCAGCCAAGTGCTCCGGGGCGCCAACACTGAAGCTTTCTTT	CASSQVLRGANTEAFF
.	.	TRBV7-3	TRBJ2-2	TGTGCCAGCAGCCCCAGTAGTAGCGGGGAGCTGTTTTTT	CASSPSSSGELFF
medium-sized	TRBD2	TRBV7-8	TRBJ2-3	TGTGCCAGCAGCTGGGGGACTAGCGGGAGCACAGATACGCAGTATTTT	CASSWGTSGSTDTQYF
many	TRBD2	TRBV20-1	TRBJ2-1	TGCAGTGCTAGAGCCTCGCGGGAGGGCACAAATGAGCAGTTCTTC	CSARASREGTNEQFF
.	TRBD1	TRBV5-1	TRBJ2-7	TGCGCCAGCAGCGAATGGACAGGCTCCTACGAGCAGTACTTC	CASSEWTGSYEQYF
large	.	TRBV6-2/TRBV6-3	TRBJ2-3	TGTGCCACTAAGCGAGCTACAGATACGCAGTATTTT	CATKRATDTQYF
medium-sized	.	TRBV5-1	TRBJ2-1	TGCGCCAGCAGCTTAGGACTCAATGAGCAGTTCTTC	CASSLGLNEQFF
many	TRBD1	TRBV7-2	TRBJ2-5	TGTGCCAGCAGGTTGACAGGGCATTTAACAGGGGAGACCCAGTACTTC	CASRLTGHLTGETQYF
many	TRBD1	TRBV2	TRBJ2-5	TGTGCCAGCAGTGAAGCGTGGACAGGCCAAGAGACCCAGTACTTC	CASSEAWTGQETQYF